These 7 T cell receptor beta chains were all obtained from the same sample, sequenced in a study of early T cells in non-severe SARS-CoV-2 infection. TCRdb passed the 5' RACE reads through MiXCR, listing each CDR3 protein once. This sample has roughly 53,000 distinct CDR3 sequences, with roughly 10% found just once. Input material: whole blood. Source of these receptors: an adult who was a healthcare worker with PCR-confirmed SARS-CoV-2 infection or an uninfected control (not recorded which).

This clonotype was found many times. This chain uses TRBV13 with TRBJ2-1; the D is unclear. Germline V gives CDR1 PRHDT, CDR2 FYEKMQ (reference sequence). The CDR3 extends over 14 amino acids. V was cut by 1 base and J by 10 bases, with 14 bases left in between. The CDR3 DNA follows: TGTGCCAGCAGCTTAGCTTCAGTCTCCAGGGAGCAGTTCTTC. Translation gives CASSLASVSREQFF. Drawing the rest from reference TRBV13 and TRBJ2-1, the complete variable domain is AAGVIQSPRHLIKEKRETATLKCYPIPRHDTVYWYQQGPGQDPQFLISFYEKMQSDKGSIPDRFSAQQFSDYHSELNMSSLELGDSALYFCASSLASVSREQFFGPGTRLTVL.

This clonotype appeared many times. This chain links TRBV19 with TRBJ2-5; no clear D gene. The CDR3 is made up of 13 amino acids. V was trimmed by 4 bases and J by 5 bases, leaving 11 bases between them. CDR1 and CDR2 (germline): LNHDA, SQIVND (reference sequence). CDR3 DNA: TGTGCCAGTAGTAATGTCCCCCGGGAGACCCAGTACTTC. Encoded protein: CASSNVPRETQYF.

This clonotype was seen only a few times. The chain recombines TRBV18 with TRBJ1-3; 7 bases are shared with TRBD1. This CDR3 is built from 14 residues. CDR1 is KGHSH, CDR2 LQKENI, per germline. The V and J ends lost 4 bases and 4 bases, in that order; junction bases with no gene match: 4. For the CDR3, the DNA is TGTGCCAGCTCACTACGGGACAGCGGAAACACCATATATTTT. It yields the protein CASSLRDSGNTIYF. The full variable domain, with the rest looked up from reference TRBV18 and TRBJ1-3, is NAGVMQNPRHLVRRRGQEARLRCSPMKGHSHVYWYRQLPEEGLKFMVYLQKENIIDESGMPKERFSAEFPKEGPSILRIQQVVRGDSAAYFCASSLRDSGNTIYFGEGSWLTVV.

The table lists this clonotype with many counts. The chain uses TRBV3-1 and TRBJ2-3, with 8 nucleotides matching TRBD2. Germline trimming cut 3 bases from V and 2 bases from J; bases unmatched to any gene: 7. CDR1 and CDR2 from the germline V gene are LGHDT and YNNKEL (reference sequence). There are 16 residues in the CDR3. Here the CDR3 DNA reads TGTGCCAGCAGCCAGTTTCAGCGGGGGTTCACAGATACGCAGTATTTT. The encoded protein is CASSQFQRGFTDTQYF.

At least ten counts were recorded for this clonotype. The chain joins TRBV7-9 to TRBJ2-3, with 14 bases aligning to TRBD2. The length of the CDR3 is 16 residues. Trimming took 1 base from V and 6 from J; bases not matched to a gene: 3. CDR1 is SEHNR and CDR2 is FQNEAQ in the germline V gene (reference sequence). CDR3 protein: CASSLGRTSGRDTQYF. CDR3 DNA sequence: TGTGCCAGCAGCTTAGGACGGACTAGCGGGAGGGATACGCAGTATTTT.

This clonotype was seen a handful of times. The V call is TRBV7-6, the J call TRBJ1-1, with 8 bases lining up with TRBD1. The length of the CDR3 is 16 residues. V shed 6 bases, J shed 1 base, and the junction held 10 bases outside the gene matches. Germline values: CDR1 SGHVS, CDR2 FNYEAQ. The CDR3 loop is CASRYREGQENTEAFF. Here the CDR3 DNA reads TGTGCCAGCAGATATAGGGAGGGACAGGAGAACACTGAAGCTTTCTTT.

This clonotype was observed a few times. CDR3 amino acids: CASKKRGISDHQPQHF. The DNA for the CDR3 is TGTGCCAGTAAAAAGAGGGGGATTTCGGATCATCAGCCCCAGCATTTT. The chain combines TRBV19 with TRBJ1-5; D may be TRBD1 (6 bases). The CDR3 has 16 residues. Trimming removed 7 bases at V and 5 bases at J, with 21 bases between. Germline V gives CDR1 LNHDA, CDR2 SQIVND (reference sequence).